Following are 9 T cell receptor beta chains from one sample sequenced in a study of cytotoxic CD8 clonotypes in ibrutinib-treated CLL. Sequencing used immunoSEQ multiplex PCR; TCRdb keeps in-frame clones, though not all of them. The table lists about 44,000 clones, 60% to 75% of them singletons, with roughly 13% in the top ten. The sequences come from PBMCs, collected after 12 months of ibrutinib treatment. All receptors come from a human donor with chronic lymphocytic leukemia.

The chain joins TRBV7-2 to TRBJ2-1, with 10 bases aligning to TRBD2. CDR1 is SGHTA and CDR2 is FQGNSA in the germline V gene. The CDR3 is made up of 15 amino acids. V lost 2 bases and J lost 9; bases outside the gene matches: 7. CDR3 DNA: TGTGCCAGCAGCTTAAGGCCTAGCGGGAGTGTTGAGCAGTTCTTC. It specifies CASSLRPSGSVEQFF.

V and J are TRBV6-1 and TRBJ2-7; 8 bases are a match to TRBD1. Germline CDR1 reads MNHNS; CDR2 reads SASEGT. J lost 2 bases, V lost 5 bases, and 5 bases had no gene match. This CDR3 spans 14 amino acids. The CDR3 is CASSLTGQAYEQYF. CDR3 DNA: TGTGCCAGCAGTCTTACGGGACAGGCCTACGAGCAGTACTTC.

This chain uses TRBV10-1 with TRBJ2-7; D gene uncertain. Germline loops: CDR1 WNHNN, CDR2 SYGVQD (reference sequence). CDR3 length equals 12 residues. Trimming pared 2 bases from V and 2 bases from J, leaving 4 bases between. CDR3 protein: CASSEGAYEQYF. CDR3 nucleotide sequence: TGCGCCAGCAGTGAGGGAGCCTACGAGCAGTACTTC.

The chain has TRBV7-9 and TRBJ2-6; D is perhaps TRBD1 (6 bases). The germline CDR1 and CDR2 sequences are SEHNR and FQNEAQ (reference sequence). Trimming cost V 5 bases and J 3 bases, with 11 bases left between them. This CDR3 region has 15 residues. The CDR3 sequence is CASSPRGGGANVLTF. The DNA for the CDR3 is TGTGCCAGCAGCCCCAGGGGCGGTGGGGCCAACGTCCTGACTTTC. Supplemented by reference TRBV7-9 and TRBJ2-6, the full variable domain reads DTGVSQNPRHKITKRGQNVTFRCDPISEHNRLYWYRQTLGQGPEFLTYFQNEAQLEKSRLLSDRFSAERPKGSFSTLEIQRTEQGDSAMYLCASSPRGGGANVLTFGAGSRLTVL.

The V call is TRBV7-9, the J call TRBJ2-5; D gene ambiguous. Germline CDR1 SEHNR, CDR2 FQNEAQ (reference sequence). Deletions cut 1 base from V and 4 bases from J, with 4 bases between. This CDR3 has 12 residues. The CDR3 DNA follows: TGTGCCAGCAGCTTAGTAGGAGAGACCCAGTACTTC. Amino acid sequence: CASSLVGETQYF. Combining the CDR3 with reference TRBV7-9 and TRBJ2-5 gives the whole variable domain DTGVSQNPRHKITKRGQNVTFRCDPISEHNRLYWYRQTLGQGPEFLTYFQNEAQLEKSRLLSDRFSAERPKGSFSTLEIQRTEQGDSAMYLCASSLVGETQYFGPGTRLLVL.

In this sample, this clone turned up a few times. V usage is TRBV2 and J usage is TRBJ2-7; a weak D match, TRBD1 (7 bases). There are 13 residues in the CDR3. Germline CDR1 reads SNHLY; CDR2 reads FYNNEI. V shed 7 bases and J shed 5 bases, with 15 bases lying between them. CDR3 DNA sequence: TGTGCCAGCATGCAGCAGGGGGGACACGAGCAGTACTTC. As protein: CASMQQGGHEQYF. The variable domain in full, completed from reference TRBV2 and TRBJ2-7, reads EPEVTQTPSHQVTQMGQEVILRCVPISNHLYFYWYRQILGQKVEFLVSFYNNEISEKSEIFDDQFSVERPDGSNFTLKIRSTKLEDSAMYFCASMQQGGHEQYFGPGTRLTVT.

V gene TRBV7-8 combines with J gene TRBJ2-7; D is perhaps TRBD1 (5 bases). Trimming stripped 5 bases from V and 0 bases from J, with 14 bases between. Germline V CDR1 and CDR2: SGHVS, FQNEAQ. This CDR3 has 15 residues. CDR3 in amino acids: CASSLEAGNSYEQYF. CDR3 DNA sequence: TGTGCCAGCAGCCTGGAAGCAGGGAACTCCTACGAGCAGTACTTC.

V is TRBV4-1 and J is TRBJ2-3; 11 bases agree with TRBD2. Germline loops: CDR1 MGHRA, CDR2 YSYEKL. The ends lost 0 bases at V and 6 bases at J; junction bases unmatched: 5. This CDR3 comprises 16 residues. CDR3 DNA: TGCGCCAGCAGCCAAGATCTACTAGCGGGAGTGGATACGCAGTATTTT. Protein product: CASSQDLLAGVDTQYF.

V usage is TRBV5-1 and J usage is TRBJ1-2; 8 bases map to TRBD1. The CDR3 extends over 17 amino acids. J lost 1 base, V lost 2 bases, and 10 bases had no gene match. Per germline, CDR1 SGHRS and CDR2 YFSETQ. Here the CDR3 reads CASSFSGQGLFNYGYTF. The CDR3 nucleotides read TGCGCCAGCAGCTTTTCCGGACAGGGCCTTTTTAACTATGGCTACACCTTC.